The clone carrying this TCR beta chain was seen a single time. The antigen remains unidentified. This sample was taken from a study of T cell responses to AZD1222 COVID-19 vaccine. This CDR3 region has 15 residues. Germline-derived CDR1 and CDR2 are MNHEY and SMNVEV (reference sequence). After removal of 5 bases from V and 6 bases from J, the junction contained 6 bases not matched to a gene. This table comes from immunoSEQ multiplex PCR, and its TCRdb copy is limited to in-frame clones, with some not included. The table has roughly 190,000 clones, approximately 90% seen once. Points from the study as a whole: Across the whole spike, CD4 TCRs peaked at regions 160-218 and 743-854. Possibly, clonal diversity was underestimated; donors were largely white British and included more females. In all cases, repertoires were sampled only after the peak T cell response. Vaccination with two AZD1222 doses was followed by a rise in Spike-specific TCR breadth and depth.

Sequencing was performed on peripheral blood, taken 28 days after the second AZD1222 dose. The chain combines TRBV27 with TRBJ2-1; 11 nucleotides align to TRBD2. The sequence was collected from an adult who received the AZD1222 COVID-19 vaccine. CDR3 bases: TGTGCCAGCAGTAAGGGACTAGCGGTGAGCAATGAGCAGTTCTTC. Translation gives CASSKGLAVSNEQFF.